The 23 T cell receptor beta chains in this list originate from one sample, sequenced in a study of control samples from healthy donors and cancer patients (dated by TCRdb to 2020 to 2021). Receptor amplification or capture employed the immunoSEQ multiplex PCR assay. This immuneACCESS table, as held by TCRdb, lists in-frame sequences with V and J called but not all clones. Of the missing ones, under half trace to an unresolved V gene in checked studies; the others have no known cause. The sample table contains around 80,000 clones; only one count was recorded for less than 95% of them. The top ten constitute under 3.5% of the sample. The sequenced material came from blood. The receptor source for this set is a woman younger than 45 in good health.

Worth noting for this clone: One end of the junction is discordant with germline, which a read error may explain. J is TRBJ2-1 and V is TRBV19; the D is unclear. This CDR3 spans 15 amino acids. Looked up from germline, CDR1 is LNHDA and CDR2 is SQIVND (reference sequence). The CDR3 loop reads CASSKSSGSYNGQFF. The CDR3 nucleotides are TGTGCCAGTAGTAAGTCGTCAGGCTCCTACAATGGGCAGTTCTTC.

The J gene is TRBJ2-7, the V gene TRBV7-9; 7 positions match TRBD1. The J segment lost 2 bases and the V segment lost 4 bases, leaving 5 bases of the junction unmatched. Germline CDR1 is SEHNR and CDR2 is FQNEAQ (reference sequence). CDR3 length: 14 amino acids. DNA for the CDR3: TGTGCCAGCAGCTGGTGGACAGGCCCCTACGAGCAGTACTTC. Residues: CASSWWTGPYEQYF.

CDR3 coding DNA: TGTGCCAGCAGCGTAGTCCAGAACACTGAAGCTTTCTTT. It codes for CASSVVQNTEAFF. The chain joins TRBV9 to TRBJ1-1; D is uncertain. With 0 bases removed from V and 1 base from J, the gap between germline ends came to 4 bases. The germline CDR1 and CDR2 sequences are SGDLS and YYNGEE. CDR3 length: 13 amino acids.

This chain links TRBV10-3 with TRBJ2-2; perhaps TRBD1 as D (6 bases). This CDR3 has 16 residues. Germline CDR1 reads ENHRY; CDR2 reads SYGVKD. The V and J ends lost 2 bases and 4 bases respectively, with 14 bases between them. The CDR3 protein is CAISEPEDSSTGELFF. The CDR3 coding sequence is TGTGCCATCAGTGAGCCCGAGGACAGTAGCACCGGGGAGCTGTTTTTT.

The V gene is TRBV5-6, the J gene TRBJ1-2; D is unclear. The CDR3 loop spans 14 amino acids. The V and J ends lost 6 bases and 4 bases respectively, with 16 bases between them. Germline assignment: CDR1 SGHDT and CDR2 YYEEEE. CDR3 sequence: CASTLGRDLYGYTF. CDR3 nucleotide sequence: TGTGCCAGCACCCTCGGACGGGATCTCTATGGCTACACCTTC.

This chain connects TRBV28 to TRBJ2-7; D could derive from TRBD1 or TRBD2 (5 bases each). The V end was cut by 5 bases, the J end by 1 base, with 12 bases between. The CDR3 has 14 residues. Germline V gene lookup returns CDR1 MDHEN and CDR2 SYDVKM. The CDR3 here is CASSTWDGSYEQYF. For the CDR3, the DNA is TGTGCCAGCAGTACCTGGGACGGATCCTACGAGCAGTACTTC.

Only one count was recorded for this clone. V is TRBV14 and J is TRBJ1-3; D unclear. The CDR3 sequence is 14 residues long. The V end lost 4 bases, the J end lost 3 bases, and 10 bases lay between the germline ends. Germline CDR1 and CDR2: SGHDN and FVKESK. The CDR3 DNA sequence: TGTGCCAGCAGCCTAAGAGAAAGTGGAAACACCATATATTTT. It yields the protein CASSLRESGNTIYF.

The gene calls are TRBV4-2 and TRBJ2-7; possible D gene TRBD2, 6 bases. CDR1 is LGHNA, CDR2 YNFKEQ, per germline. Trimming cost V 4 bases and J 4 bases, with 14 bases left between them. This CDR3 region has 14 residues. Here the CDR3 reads CASSPSTGGYEQYF. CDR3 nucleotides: TGTGCCAGCAGCCCATCGACCGGGGGATACGAGCAGTACTTC.

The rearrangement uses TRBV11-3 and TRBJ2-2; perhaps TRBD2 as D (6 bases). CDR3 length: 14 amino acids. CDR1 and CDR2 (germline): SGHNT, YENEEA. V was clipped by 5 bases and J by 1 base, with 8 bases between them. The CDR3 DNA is TGTGCCAGCAGCCCGGGACTGAACACCGGGGAGCTGTTTTTT. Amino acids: CASSPGLNTGELFF. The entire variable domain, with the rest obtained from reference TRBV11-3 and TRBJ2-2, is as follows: EAGVVQSPRYKIIEKKQPVAFWCNPISGHNTLYWYLQNLGQGPELLIRYENEEAVDDSQLPKDRFSAERLKGVDSTLKIQPAELGDSAVYLCASSPGLNTGELFFGEGSRLTVL.

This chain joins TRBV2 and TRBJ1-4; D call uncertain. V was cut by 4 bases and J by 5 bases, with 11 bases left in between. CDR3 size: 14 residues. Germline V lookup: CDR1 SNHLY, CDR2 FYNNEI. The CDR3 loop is CASSVDGLNEKLFF. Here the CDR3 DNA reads TGTGCCAGCAGTGTGGACGGCCTGAATGAAAAACTGTTTTTT. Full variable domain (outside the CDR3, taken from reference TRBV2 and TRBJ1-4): EPEVTQTPSHQVTQMGQEVILRCVPISNHLYFYWYRQILGQKVEFLVSFYNNEISEKSEIFDDQFSVERPDGSNFTLKIRSTKLEDSAMYFCASSVDGLNEKLFFGSGTQLSVL.

The CDR3 reads CATSDPGPPFENEQFF. For the CDR3, the DNA is TGTGCCACCAGTGATCCGGGACCGCCGTTTGAAAATGAGCAGTTCTTC. This chain joins TRBV24-1 and TRBJ2-1, with D possibly called TRBD1 or TRBD2 (5 bases each). V gave up 3 bases and J gave up 7 bases, with 18 bases separating them. Germline-derived CDR1 and CDR2 are KGHDR and SFDVKD. The CDR3 has 16 amino acids.

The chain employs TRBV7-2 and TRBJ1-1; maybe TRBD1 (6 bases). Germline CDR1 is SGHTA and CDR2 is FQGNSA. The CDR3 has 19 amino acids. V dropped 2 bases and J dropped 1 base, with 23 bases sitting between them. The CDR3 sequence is CASSLYPPSGGGTNTEAFF. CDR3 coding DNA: TGTGCCAGCAGCTTATACCCCCCTTCCGGCGGGGGCACGAACACTGAAGCTTTCTTT.

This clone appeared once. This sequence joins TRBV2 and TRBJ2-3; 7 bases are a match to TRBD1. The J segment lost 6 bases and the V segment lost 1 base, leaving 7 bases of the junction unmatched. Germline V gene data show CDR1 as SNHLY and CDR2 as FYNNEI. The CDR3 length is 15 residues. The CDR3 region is CASSEGGQSGDTQYF. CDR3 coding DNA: TGTGCCAGCAGTGAAGGGGGACAGTCCGGGGATACGCAGTATTTT.

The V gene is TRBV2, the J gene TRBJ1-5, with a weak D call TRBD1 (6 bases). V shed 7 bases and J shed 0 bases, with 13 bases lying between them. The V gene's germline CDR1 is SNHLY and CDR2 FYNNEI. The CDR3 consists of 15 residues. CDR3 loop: CASILDSYSNQPQHF. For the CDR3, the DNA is TGTGCCAGCATACTGGACAGTTATAGCAATCAGCCCCAGCATTTT.

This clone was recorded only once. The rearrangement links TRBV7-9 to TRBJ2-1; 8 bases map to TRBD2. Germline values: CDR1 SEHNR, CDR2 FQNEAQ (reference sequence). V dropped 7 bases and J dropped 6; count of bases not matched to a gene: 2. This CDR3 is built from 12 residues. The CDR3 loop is CASTRGGNEQFF. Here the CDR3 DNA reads TGTGCCAGCACCCGGGGGGGCAATGAGCAGTTCTTC.

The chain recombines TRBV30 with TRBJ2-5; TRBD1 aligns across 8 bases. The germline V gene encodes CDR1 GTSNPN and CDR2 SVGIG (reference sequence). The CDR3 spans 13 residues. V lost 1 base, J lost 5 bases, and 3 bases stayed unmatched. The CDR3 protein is CAWSADRVETQYF. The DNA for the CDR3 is TGTGCCTGGAGTGCGGACAGGGTTGAGACCCAGTACTTC. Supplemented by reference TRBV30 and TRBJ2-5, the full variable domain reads SQTIHQWPATLVQPVGSPLSLECTVEGTSNPNLYWYRQAAGRGLQLLFYSVGIGQISSEVPQNLSASRPQDRQFILSSKKLLLSDSGFYLCAWSADRVETQYFGPGTRLLVL.

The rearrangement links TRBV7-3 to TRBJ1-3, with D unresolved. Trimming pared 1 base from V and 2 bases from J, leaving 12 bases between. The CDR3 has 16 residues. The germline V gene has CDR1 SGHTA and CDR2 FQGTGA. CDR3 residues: CASSLMGSATGNTIYF. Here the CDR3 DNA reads TGTGCCAGCAGCTTAATGGGCAGCGCAACTGGAAACACCATATATTTT.

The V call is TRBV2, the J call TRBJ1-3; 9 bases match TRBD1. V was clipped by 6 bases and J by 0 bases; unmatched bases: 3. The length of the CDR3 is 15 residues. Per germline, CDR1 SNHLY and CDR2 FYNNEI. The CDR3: CASSGDRVSGNTIYF. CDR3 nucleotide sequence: TGTGCCAGCAGCGGGGACAGGGTCTCTGGAAACACCATATATTTT.

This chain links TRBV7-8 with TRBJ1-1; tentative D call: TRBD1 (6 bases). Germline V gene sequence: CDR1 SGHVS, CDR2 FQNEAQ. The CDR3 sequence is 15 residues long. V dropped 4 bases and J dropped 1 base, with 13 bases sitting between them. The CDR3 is CASSSGGGANTEAFF. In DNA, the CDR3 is TGTGCCAGCAGCTCGGGAGGGGGGGCGAACACTGAAGCTTTCTTT.

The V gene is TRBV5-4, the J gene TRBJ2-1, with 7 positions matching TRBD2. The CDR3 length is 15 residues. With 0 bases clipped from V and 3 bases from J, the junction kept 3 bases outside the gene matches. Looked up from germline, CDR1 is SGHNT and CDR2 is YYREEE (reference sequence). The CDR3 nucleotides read TGTGCCAGCAGCTTGGAGACTAGCAACTACAATGAGCAGTTCTTC. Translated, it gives CASSLETSNYNEQFF.

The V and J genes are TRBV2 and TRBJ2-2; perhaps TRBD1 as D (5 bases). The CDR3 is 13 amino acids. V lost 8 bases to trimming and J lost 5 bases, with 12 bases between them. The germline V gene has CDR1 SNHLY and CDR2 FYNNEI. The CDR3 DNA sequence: TGTGCCAGCTCCACATCAGGGACCGGGGAGCTGTTTTTT. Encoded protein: CASSTSGTGELFF.

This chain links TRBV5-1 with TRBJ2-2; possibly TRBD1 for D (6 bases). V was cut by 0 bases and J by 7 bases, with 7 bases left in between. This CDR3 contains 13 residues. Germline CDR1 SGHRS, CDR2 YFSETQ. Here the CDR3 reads CASSLVRGGELFF. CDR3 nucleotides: TGCGCCAGCAGCTTGGTCAGGGGCGGGGAGCTGTTTTTT.

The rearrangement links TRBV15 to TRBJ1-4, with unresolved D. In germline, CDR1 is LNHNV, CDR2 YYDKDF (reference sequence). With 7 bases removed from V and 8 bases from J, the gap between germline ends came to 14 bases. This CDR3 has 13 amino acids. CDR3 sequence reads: CATMTPGTEKLFF. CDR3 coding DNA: TGTGCCACCATGACACCCGGCACCGAAAAACTGTTTTTT.